A selection of T cell receptor beta chains follows, all from one sample in a study of persistence of HIV-infected CD4 T cells. Repertoires were generated with immunoSEQ multiplex PCR, while TCRdb's copy carries only in-frame clones and drops some. The repertoire holds tens of thousands of clones, with over 80% as singletons. No antigen is known for these receptors. Material: CD4+ T cells sorted from PBMCs after approximately 18-hour stimulation, obtained from a patient who received antiretroviral therapy. These TCRs come from an adult woman with HIV who was CMV-seropositive. Both conserved end residues are part of each CDR3. A D gene is named only where the DNA matches it firmly. Some rows have no size entry. The others give once, few or many, or a class for an expanded clone.

clone_size d_call cdr3_length j_call v_call cdr3_aa cdr3_nt
- TRBD1 18 TRBJ1-1 TRBV5-1 CASSLAGTGAPWNTEAFF TGCGCCAGCAGCTTGGCCGGGACAGGAGCACCTTGGAACACTGAAGCTTTCTTT
- - 12 TRBJ2-1 TRBV5-6 CASSLRRAEQFF TGTGCCAGCAGCTTGAGGCGCGCTGAGCAGTTCTTC
- TRBD2 15 TRBJ2-7 TRBV5-4 CASSLTSGFSYEQYF TGTGCCAGCAGCCTGACTAGCGGGTTCTCCTACGAGCAGTACTTC
- - 16 TRBJ1-4 TRBV6-6 CASIPGGEAGEEKLFF TGTGCCAGCATCCCTGGGGGGGAAGCAGGGGAGGAAAAACTGTTTTTT
once - 15 TRBJ1-2 TRBV7-2 CASSLPGPRRSGYTF TGTGCCAGCAGCTTACCGGGACCCAGGAGGAGTGGCTACACCTTC
- - 16 TRBJ2-7 TRBV28 CASSPLLGLIEHEQYF TGTGCCAGCAGTCCCCTTCTCGGCCTCATTGAGCACGAGCAGTACTTC
- - 17 TRBJ2-7 TRBV21-1 CASSLRSLAGEVYEQYF TGTGCCAGCAGTTTAAGGTCCCTAGCGGGAGAGGTCTACGAGCAGTACTTC
once TRBD2 15 TRBJ2-1 TRBV4-2 CASSSTAGGSGEQFF TGTGCCAGCAGCTCCACGGCGGGGGGGTCCGGTGAGCAGTTCTTC
once - 15 TRBJ1-2 TRBV5-6 CASSRSGFLNYGYTF TGTGCCAGCAGCCGATCAGGGTTCCTTAACTATGGCTACACCTTC
- - 15 TRBJ1-4 TRBV11-3 CASSWTPSGGEKLFF TGTGCCAGCAGCTGGACTCCGTCCGGCGGCGAAAAACTGTTTTTT
- TRBD2 17 TRBJ2-3 TRBV2 CAIPPGTSGRGADTQYF TGTGCCATCCCCCCCGGGACTAGCGGGAGAGGGGCAGATACGCAGTATTTT
- - 15 TRBJ2-7 TRBV7-2 CASSLVQGHSYEQYF TGTGCCAGCAGCTTAGTACAGGGACACTCCTACGAGCAGTACTTC
- TRBD2 14 TRBJ2-7 TRBV6-5 CASRLAGGFYEQYF TGTGCCAGCAGGTTAGCGGGAGGGTTCTACGAGCAGTACTTC
- - 13 TRBJ2-7 TRBV28 CASSQTQRNEQYF TGTGCCAGCAGTCAAACACAGCGAAACGAGCAGTACTTC
- - 11 TRBJ2-5 TRBV7-8 CASSPSGTQYF TGTGCCAGCAGCCCCTCCGGGACCCAGTACTTC
- TRBD1 16 TRBJ2-3 TRBV5-1 CASSLGAQGAGDTQYF TGCGCCAGCAGCTTGGGGGCCCAGGGGGCAGGGGATACGCAGTATTTT
few TRBD1 14 TRBJ1-2 TRBV5-5 CASSWDRVGYGYTF TGTGCCAGCAGTTGGGACAGGGTGGGCTATGGCTACACCTTC
once - 13 TRBJ2-7 TRBV30 CAWTAPVGHEQYF TGTGCCTGGACAGCACCCGTTGGGCACGAGCAGTACTTC
- TRBD1 13 TRBJ2-1 TRBV19 CASSSRTGRGQFF TGTGCCAGTAGTTCCCGGACAGGGCGAGGGCAGTTCTTC
- - 14 TRBJ1-1 TRBV11-3 CASGSGGLVTEAFF TGTGCCAGCGGGAGTGGGGGCTTGGTCACTGAAGCTTTCTTT
- - 12 TRBJ2-5 TRBV5-1 CASSKGLETQYF TGCGCCAGCAGCAAAGGGCTGGAGACCCAGTACTTC
- TRBD1 15 TRBJ1-1 TRBV4-3 CASSQLTGVNTEAFF TGCGCCAGCAGCCAATTGACAGGGGTGAACACTGAAGCTTTCTTT
- TRBD1 14 TRBJ1-2 TRBV18 CASSPGQGEGGYTF TGTGCCAGCTCACCGGGACAGGGGGAAGGAGGCTACACCTTC
- TRBD2 15 TRBJ2-1 TRBV28 CASSSGAGGGNEQFF TGTGCCAGCAGTTCCGGGGCGGGAGGGGGGAATGAGCAGTTCTTC
- - 16 TRBJ1-1 TRBV27 CASSLSINGWDTEAFF TGTGCCAGCAGTTTATCGATCAATGGGTGGGACACTGAAGCTTTCTTT
- - 12 TRBJ1-1 TRBV10-3 CAISSGLGEAFF TGTGCCATCAGTTCTGGGCTGGGCGAAGCTTTCTTT
- - 11 TRBJ1-1 TRBV20-1 CSAREVGRAFF TGCAGTGCTAGAGAGGTAGGAAGAGCTTTCTTT
- - 14 TRBJ2-6 TRBV3-1/TRBV3-2 CASSRNSGANVLTF TGTGCCAGCAGCCGCAACTCTGGGGCCAACGTCCTGACTTTC